This T cell receptor (beta chain) was identified in a study of blood T cell repertoires in COVID-19. As for the study in general: Whether acute or convalescent, the COVID-19 samples came from the United States, Italy and Spain.

Per the original data handling: Using reference gene primer amplification, nucleated cell counts were estimated. Clones were read by immunoSEQ multiplex PCR, and TCRdb kept only the in-frame ones, dropping some. That table furnishes V, J and clone size, whereas the DNA furnished D and trimming. The table records roughly 290,000 clones, 80% to 90% of them present only once. CDR3 length: 14 amino acids. Germline trimming cut 4 bases from V and 0 bases from J; bases unmatched to any gene: 2. The V gene's germline CDR1 is SGHRS and CDR2 YFSETQ. Participant-reported clinical history was the basis for cohort assignment. Before being deemed recovered, Cohort 3 donors had two negative PCRs, clearance, or symptom resolution.

This clonotype was sampled from a man in his thirties or forties who had recovered from COVID-19. The chain carries TRBV5-1 and TRBJ2-3, with 7 bases that match TRBD1. The sequenced material came from PBMCs or T cells enriched from blood (not recorded which). The CDR3: CASSPGQSTDTQYF. DNA for the CDR3: TGCGCCAGCAGCCCGGGACAGAGCACAGATACGCAGTATTTT.